The 30 T cell receptor beta chains below come from one sample, sequenced in a study of T cells in Graves' hyperthyroidism and ophthalmopathy. Amplified TCR beta CDR3 regions came from RNA transcripts. The HTBI primer set was used in a first-round RT-PCR of the TCR CDR3. Using its own MiXCR run on the multiplex PCR reads, TCRdb lists one record per CDR3 protein. This table has 340,000 or so distinct CDR3 sequences, roughly 17% appearing once. Sample: blood. These receptors were collected from a man younger than 45 with Graves' hyperthyroidism.

The chain uses TRBV7-9 and TRBJ2-2, with 9 bases identical to TRBD1. V trimming: 9 bases; J trimming: 4 bases; junction bases outside the gene matches: 9. The germline gives CDR1 SEHNR, CDR2 FQNEAQ (reference sequence). This CDR3 comprises 15 residues. CDR3 region: CARLGQGGTTGELFF. CDR3 nucleotides: TGTGCCAGACTGGGACAGGGAGGTACCACCGGGGAGCTGTTTTTT.

This clonotype was seen many times. This sequence joins TRBV5-1 and TRBJ2-3, with a possible D match to TRBD2 (6 bases). Trimming removed 4 bases from V and 5 bases from J, with 11 bases in between. The CDR3 is 13 amino acids. The germline V gene encodes CDR1 SGHRS and CDR2 YFSETQ. CDR3 in DNA: TGCGCCAGCAGCCTGGGACTCAGAGATACGCAGTATTTT. It yields the protein CASSLGLRDTQYF.

As concerns this clonotype: A read error is possible here, since a much larger clone lies one base away. J is TRBJ2-7 and V is TRBV3-1, with a possible D match to TRBD2 (7 bases). The V end was cut by 7 bases, the J end by 7 bases, with 26 bases between. The CDR3 loop spans 16 amino acids. Per the germline V gene, CDR1 is LGHDT and CDR2 is YNNKEL (reference sequence). The CDR3 protein is CASTPNRDYRGGEQYF. The DNA of the CDR3 is TGTGCCAGCACCCCTAACAGGGACTATCGAGGAGGTGAGCAGTACTTC.

The rearrangement uses TRBV6-2 or TRBV6-3 and TRBJ2-5; TRBD2 might be the D (6 bases). V was trimmed by 6 bases and J by 3 bases, leaving 17 bases between them. This CDR3 has 15 residues. Looked up from germline, CDR1 is MNHEY and CDR2 is SVGEGT. The DNA of the CDR3 is TGTGCCAGCAGCCCCAATATGGGGGAGGAAGAGACCCAGTACTTC. Amino acids: CASSPNMGEEETQYF.

The genes are TRBV28 and TRBJ2-2; no firm D call. Between the trimmed V and J ends, which lost 9 bases and 6 bases, there was a span of 8 bases. This CDR3 is 11 amino acids long. Germline loops: CDR1 MDHEN, CDR2 SYDVKM. The CDR3 DNA follows: TGTGCCAGTAGAGCCGCCGGGGAGCTGTTTTTT. This sequence encodes CASRAAGELFF.

This clonotype was seen more than once but under ten times. This sequence joins TRBV20-1 and TRBJ2-3; the match to TRBD1 covers 9 bases. The CDR3 has 14 residues. From germline, CDR1 is DFQATT and CDR2 SNEGSKA (reference sequence). V shed 7 bases, J shed 3 bases, and the junction held 8 bases outside the gene matches. The CDR3 nucleotides are TGCAGTGGAAGGGACAGGGAGTCAACAGATACGCAGTATTTT. This gives the protein CSGRDRESTDTQYF.

V is TRBV5-4 and J is TRBJ1-2; possible D gene TRBD1, 5 bases. Trimming shortened V by 7 bases and J by 4 bases, and 14 bases separated the two germline ends. CDR1 is SGHNT, CDR2 YYREEE, per germline (reference sequence). CDR3 length equals 13 residues. The CDR3 loop reads CASSVEGTYGYTF. The CDR3 DNA reads as TGTGCCAGCTCCGTGGAGGGGACCTATGGCTACACCTTC.

This clonotype was observed at least ten times. The gene calls are TRBV12-3 or TRBV12-4 and TRBJ1-2; D uncertain. The CDR3 sequence is 14 residues long. The germline V and J ends were trimmed by 2 bases and 4 bases, with 11 bases remaining between them. The CDR3 region has the DNA TGTGCCAGCAGTTTACCAGGCTTGCGCTATGGCTACACCTTC. This sequence encodes CASSLPGLRYGYTF.

The sample holds many counts of this clonotype. The gene calls are TRBV2 and TRBJ1-1; the match to TRBD1 covers 7 bases. The CDR3 contains 13 residues. Germline V gene lookup returns CDR1 SNHLY and CDR2 FYNNEI. In DNA, the CDR3 is TGTGCTACCAGGGAAGGGGGCTCCGGTGAAGCTTTCTTT. This encodes CATREGGSGEAFF. The full variable domain, its missing parts supplied by reference TRBV2 and TRBJ1-1, is EPEVTQTPSHQVTQMGQEVILRCVPISNHLYFYWYRQILGQKVEFLVSFYNNEISEKSEIFDDQFSVERPDGSNFTLKIRSTKLEDSAMYFCATREGGSGEAFFGQGTRLTVV.

This clonotype was found many times. The chain employs TRBV6-1 and TRBJ2-7; a weak D match, TRBD2 (5 bases). The V gene lost 6 bases and the J gene lost 2 bases, with 11 bases spanning the gap. The germline V gene has CDR1 MNHNS and CDR2 SASEGT. This CDR3 is built from 13 residues. This CDR3 reads CASRSAGTYEQYF. The CDR3 coding sequence is TGTGCCAGCAGGTCCGCGGGTACCTACGAGCAGTACTTC.

To note about this clonotype: A much bigger clone sits one base away, suggesting this may be a read error. As DNA, the CDR3 is TGTGCCAGCAGCCCCGCGAAGGCCTCGAACACTGAAGCTTTCTTT. Translation gives CASSPAKASNTEAFF. This chain links TRBV11-1 with TRBJ1-1; D is uncertain. Germline CDR1 SGHAT, CDR2 FQDESV (reference sequence). This CDR3 is built from 15 residues. V shed 5 bases and J shed 1 base, with 14 bases lying between them.

There are many counts of this clonotype. This rearrangement joins TRBV30 to TRBJ1-4; unclear D gene. From germline, CDR1 is GTSNPN and CDR2 SVGIG (reference sequence). Trimming took off 0 bases at V and 5 bases at J, with 7 bases between the two ends. The CDR3 runs 13 residues. This CDR3 reads CAWSVRENEKLFF. The DNA for the CDR3 is TGTGCCTGGAGTGTACGGGAAAATGAAAAACTGTTTTTT.

This clonotype has ten or more counts. This CDR3 reads CASSLQEATDTQYF. The DNA of the CDR3 is TGTGCCAGCAGTTTGCAGGAGGCGACAGATACGCAGTATTTT. The chain combines TRBV28 with TRBJ2-3, with TRBD2 as a possible D gene (5 bases). The CDR3 contains 14 residues. Germline CDR1 is MDHEN and CDR2 is SYDVKM. The V end lost 3 bases, the J end lost 3 bases, and 10 bases lay between the germline ends.

This chain uses TRBV6-1 with TRBJ2-2; no clear D. Germline CDR1 reads MNHNS; CDR2 reads SASEGT. The CDR3 is 14 residues long. V lost 7 bases, J lost 0 bases, and 9 bases lay in between. The CDR3 sequence: CASKQAPNTGELFF. CDR3 bases: TGTGCCAGCAAGCAAGCCCCGAACACCGGGGAGCTGTTTTTT.

This clonotype was recorded only once. The chain has TRBV28 and TRBJ2-5, with 11 bases aligning to TRBD1. V lost 8 bases to trimming and J lost 7 bases; unmatched junction nucleotides: 12. The CDR3 consists of 15 residues. The germline gives CDR1 MDHEN, CDR2 SYDVKM. CDR3 nucleotide sequence: TGTGCCAGCGGGCTAGGACAGGGGGCAGGAGGGACCCAGTACTTC. It is translated as CASGLGQGAGGTQYF.

This clonotype occurred once. A single base separates this from a much larger clone, so it may be a read error. The rearrangement joins TRBV12-3 or TRBV12-4 to TRBJ2-3, with TRBD2 matching over 14 bases. The CDR3 contains 23 residues. As DNA, the CDR3 is TGTGCCAGCAGGTTAGTTATCAGACTAGCGGGAGGGGGAACGGAGAGGGGTCAGTATACGCAGTATTTT. It encodes CASRLVIRLAGGGTERGQYTQYF.

This clonotype was seen many times. The rearrangement joins TRBV2 to TRBJ2-7; 10 bases agree with TRBD2. The CDR3 sequence is 14 residues long. CDR1 is SNHLY and CDR2 is FYNNEI in the germline V gene. The J segment lost 7 bases and the V segment lost 7 bases, leaving 10 bases of the junction unmatched. CDR3 nucleotide sequence: TGTGCCAGCAATCCAGCGGGAGGGCCTCGTGAGCAGTACTTC. Encoded protein: CASNPAGGPREQYF.

This clonotype appeared many times. The V gene is TRBV6-1, the J gene TRBJ1-5, with D maybe TRBD1 (6 bases). Germline CDR1 and CDR2: MNHNS and SASEGT. The CDR3 contains 22 residues. The germline V and J ends were trimmed by 2 bases and 2 bases, with 31 bases remaining between them. The CDR3 bases are TGTGCCAGCAGTGAATATAGTTCGATACAGGGTGGCCGTTTCCCGGGCAATCAGCCCCAGCATTTT. Protein: CASSEYSSIQGGRFPGNQPQHF.

This clonotype was detected many times. The V gene is TRBV24-1, the J gene TRBJ1-1; no clear D gene. This CDR3 is 12 amino acids long. The ends were cut back, 3 bases at V and 5 bases at J, with 6 bases in the middle. CDR1 is KGHDR and CDR2 is SFDVKD in the germline V gene. This chain's CDR3 is CATSDPGTEAFF. CDR3 coding DNA: TGTGCCACCAGTGATCCGGGGACTGAAGCTTTCTTT.

This clonotype was found many times. The chain has TRBV30 and TRBJ2-4; no clear D gene. The CDR3 has 15 residues. Trimming took 0 bases from V and 0 from J, leaving 9 bases between them. CDR1 is GTSNPN, CDR2 SVGIG, per germline (reference sequence). The CDR3 nucleotides are TGTGCCTGGAGTGTACCGTCAAGAGCCAAAAACATTCAGTACTTC. Protein: CAWSVPSRAKNIQYF.

This clonotype was seen a few times. The chain joins TRBV4-1 to TRBJ2-1; D is unresolved. CDR3 size: 14 residues. The V gene lost 0 bases and the J gene lost 9 bases, with 12 bases spanning the gap. Germline V CDR1 and CDR2: MGHRA, YSYEKL. The CDR3 region has the DNA TGCGCCAGCAGCCAAGATATCGAGATCGGTGAGCAGTTCTTC. Translated, it gives CASSQDIEIGEQFF.

This clonotype was seen repeatedly, ten times or more. This chain connects TRBV12-3 or TRBV12-4 to TRBJ2-7, with D perhaps matching TRBD1 (6 bases). The CDR3 consists of 14 residues. V was pared by 6 bases and J by 2 bases, with 14 bases between. CDR3 protein: CASRRRQETYEQYF. The CDR3 DNA sequence: TGTGCCAGCAGACGTCGACAGGAAACCTACGAGCAGTACTTC.

The chain has TRBV27 and TRBJ2-3; possible D gene TRBD1, 6 bases. Germline CDR1 MNHEY, CDR2 SMNVEV (reference sequence). Deletions cut 4 bases from V and 2 bases from J, with 13 bases between. The length of the CDR3 is 15 residues. This CDR3 is CASSSRGHLTDTQYF. CDR3 bases: TGTGCCAGCAGTTCCCGGGGACACCTCACAGATACGCAGTATTTT.

The table lists this clonotype with many counts. The V and J genes are TRBV20-1 and TRBJ2-5, with a tentative D call TRBD1 (5 bases). The ends were cut back, 1 base at V and 5 bases at J, with 14 bases in the middle. Germline lookup yields CDR1 DFQATT and CDR2 SNEGSKA (reference sequence). CDR3 length equals 14 residues. The CDR3 protein is CSARVPGLRETQYF. DNA of the CDR3: TGCAGTGCTAGAGTCCCAGGGTTGCGGGAGACCCAGTACTTC.

This sequence joins TRBV29-1 and TRBJ2-1; D may correspond to TRBD1 or TRBD2 (5 bases each). The V gene's germline CDR1 is SQVTM and CDR2 ANQGSEA. This CDR3 region has 16 residues. Trimming took 6 bases from V and 2 from J, leaving 20 bases between them. CDR3 residues: CSVLTLLGEPYNEQFF. The CDR3 DNA sequence: TGCAGCGTGTTGACACTTTTGGGGGAGCCCTACAATGAGCAGTTCTTC.

This clonotype showed up many times. The CDR3: CSVELPEGNTEAFF. CDR3 in DNA: TGCAGCGTTGAACTACCCGAAGGGAACACTGAAGCTTTCTTT. The rearrangement joins TRBV29-1 to TRBJ1-1; D remains ambiguous. Germline lookup yields CDR1 SQVTM and CDR2 ANQGSEA. The CDR3 is 14 amino acids. Trimming cost V 2 bases and J 1 base, with 11 bases left between them.

This clonotype was seen ten or more times. V is TRBV6-1 and J is TRBJ1-2; a weak D match, TRBD1 (5 bases). CDR3 length equals 18 residues. Germline V gives CDR1 MNHNS, CDR2 SASEGT. Trimming cost V 6 bases and J 4 bases, with 27 bases left between them. The CDR3 loop is CASRSGTLTAQVIYGYTF. The CDR3 DNA sequence: TGTGCCAGCAGGTCCGGGACCCTAACCGCCCAGGTGATCTATGGCTACACCTTC.

This clonotype has only a few counts. The rearrangement uses TRBV15 and TRBJ1-4; weak D call: TRBD1 (6 bases). Trimming left V 5 bases short and J 4 bases short, with 14 bases between. CDR1 and CDR2 (germline): LNHNV, YYDKDF (reference sequence). This CDR3 contains 15 residues. CDR3 in DNA: TGTGCCACCAGCGGGGACACTGACAGTAATGAAAAACTGTTTTTT. Its translation is CATSGDTDSNEKLFF.

This clonotype was recorded at least ten times. This chain uses TRBV5-1 with TRBJ2-7; 9 positions match TRBD2. Germline CDR1 SGHRS, CDR2 YFSETQ. Trimming took 0 bases from V and 3 from J; bases not matched to a gene: 4. The CDR3 is made up of 15 amino acids. In nucleotides, the CDR3 is TGCGCCAGCAGCTTGGGTCTAGCGGGACTCTACGAGCAGTACTTC. It specifies CASSLGLAGLYEQYF.

In its sample, this clonotype was seen many times. The rearrangement joins TRBV27 to TRBJ1-2; TRBD1 might be the D (6 bases). CDR1 is MNHEY and CDR2 is SMNVEV in the germline V gene (reference sequence). The germline V and J ends were trimmed by 5 bases and 8 bases, with 18 bases remaining between them. The CDR3 extends over 14 amino acids. CDR3 residues: CASSPSNREGGYTF. Here the CDR3 DNA reads TGTGCCAGCAGTCCCTCCAACAGGGAAGGGGGCTACACCTTC.